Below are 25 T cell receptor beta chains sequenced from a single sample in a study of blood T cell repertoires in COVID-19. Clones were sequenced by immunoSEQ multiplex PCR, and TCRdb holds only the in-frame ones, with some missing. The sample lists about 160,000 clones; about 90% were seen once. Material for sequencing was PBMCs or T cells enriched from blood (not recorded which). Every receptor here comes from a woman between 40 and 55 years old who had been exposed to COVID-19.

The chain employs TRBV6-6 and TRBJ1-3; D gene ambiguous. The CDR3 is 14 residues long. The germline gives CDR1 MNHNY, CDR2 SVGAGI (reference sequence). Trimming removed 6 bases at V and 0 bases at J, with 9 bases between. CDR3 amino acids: CASSPHSSGNTIYF. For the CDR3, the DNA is TGTGCCAGCAGCCCACACAGCTCTGGAAACACCATATATTTT.

The CDR3 DNA follows: TGTGCCAGCAGTTCTTTGGAGGGAGTCCGTTATAGCAATCAGCCCCAGCATTTT. Translating it yields CASSSLEGVRYSNQPQHF. The chain employs TRBV6-2 or TRBV6-3 and TRBJ1-5; no firm D call. In germline, CDR1 is MNHEY, CDR2 SVGEGT. V gave up 4 bases and J gave up 0 bases, with 19 bases separating them. This CDR3 has 18 amino acids.

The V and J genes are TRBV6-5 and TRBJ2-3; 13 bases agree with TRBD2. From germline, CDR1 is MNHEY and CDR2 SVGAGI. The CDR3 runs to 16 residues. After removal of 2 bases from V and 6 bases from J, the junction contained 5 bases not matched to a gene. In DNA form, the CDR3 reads TGTGCCAGCAGTTACCGACTAGCGGGGGGCAGGGATACGCAGTATTTT. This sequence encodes CASSYRLAGGRDTQYF.

CDR3 nucleotides: TGTGCCAGCAGTCCACCCTTAGGACAGGGGGCAAATGAGCAGTTCTTC. It translates to CASSPPLGQGANEQFF. The chain links TRBV28 to TRBJ2-1; 11 nucleotides align to TRBD1. CDR1 MDHEN and CDR2 SYDVKM come from the germline V gene. CDR3 size: 16 residues. With 5 bases clipped from V and 7 bases from J, the junction kept 10 bases outside the gene matches.

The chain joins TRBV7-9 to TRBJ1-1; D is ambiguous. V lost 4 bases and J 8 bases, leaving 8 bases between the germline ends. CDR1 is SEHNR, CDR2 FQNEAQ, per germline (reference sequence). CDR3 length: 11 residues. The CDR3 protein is CASSSSREAFF. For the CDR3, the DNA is TGTGCCAGCAGCTCCTCGCGGGAAGCTTTCTTT.

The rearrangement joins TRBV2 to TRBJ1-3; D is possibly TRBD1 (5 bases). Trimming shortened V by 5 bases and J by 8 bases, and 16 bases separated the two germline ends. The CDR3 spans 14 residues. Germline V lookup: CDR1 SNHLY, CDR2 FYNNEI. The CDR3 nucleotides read TGTGCCAGCAGTCAAGGGGCAGTCTTAGACACCATATATTTT. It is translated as CASSQGAVLDTIYF.

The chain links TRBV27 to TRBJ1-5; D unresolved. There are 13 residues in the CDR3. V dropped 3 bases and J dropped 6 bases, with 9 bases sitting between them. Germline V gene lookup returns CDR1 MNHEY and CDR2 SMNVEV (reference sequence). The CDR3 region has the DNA TGTGCCAGCAGTTTTTCCAGGCTTCAGCCCCAGCATTTT. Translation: CASSFSRLQPQHF.

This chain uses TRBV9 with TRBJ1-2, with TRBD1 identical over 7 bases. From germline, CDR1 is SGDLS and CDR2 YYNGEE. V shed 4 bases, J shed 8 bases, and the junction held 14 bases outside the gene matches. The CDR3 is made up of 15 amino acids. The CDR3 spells CASSPRDRTGGGYTF. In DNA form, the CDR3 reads TGTGCCAGCAGCCCCCGGGATAGGACAGGAGGCGGCTACACCTTC.

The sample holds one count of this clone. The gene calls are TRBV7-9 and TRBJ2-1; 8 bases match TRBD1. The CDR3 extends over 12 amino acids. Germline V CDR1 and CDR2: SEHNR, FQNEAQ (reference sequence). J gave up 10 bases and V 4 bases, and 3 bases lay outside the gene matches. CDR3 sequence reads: CASSSTGDEQFF. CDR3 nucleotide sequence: TGTGCCAGCAGCTCGACAGGGGACGAGCAGTTCTTC.

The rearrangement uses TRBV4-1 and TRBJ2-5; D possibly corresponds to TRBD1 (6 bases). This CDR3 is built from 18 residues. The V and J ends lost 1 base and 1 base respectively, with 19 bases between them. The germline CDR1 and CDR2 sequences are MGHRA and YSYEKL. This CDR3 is CASSQVGQRTWGQETQYF. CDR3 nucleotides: TGCGCCAGCAGCCAAGTCGGACAGAGGACATGGGGCCAAGAGACCCAGTACTTC.

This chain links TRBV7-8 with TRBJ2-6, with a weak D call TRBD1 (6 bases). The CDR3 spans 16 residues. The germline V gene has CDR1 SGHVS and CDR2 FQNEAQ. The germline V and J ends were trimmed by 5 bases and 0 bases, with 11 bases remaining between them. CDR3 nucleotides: TGTGCCAGCAGCCTAACAGGGAGCTCTGGGGCCAACGTCCTGACTTTC. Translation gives CASSLTGSSGANVLTF.

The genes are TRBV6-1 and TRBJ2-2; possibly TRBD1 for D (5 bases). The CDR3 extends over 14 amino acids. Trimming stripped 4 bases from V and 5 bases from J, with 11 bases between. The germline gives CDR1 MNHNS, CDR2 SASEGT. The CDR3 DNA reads TGTGCCAGCAGTGGGCAGACAGTAACCGGGGAGCTGTTTTTT. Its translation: CASSGQTVTGELFF.

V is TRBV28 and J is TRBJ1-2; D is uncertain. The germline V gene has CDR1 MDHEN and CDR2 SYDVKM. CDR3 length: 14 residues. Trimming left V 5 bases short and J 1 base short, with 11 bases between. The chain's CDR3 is CASSHGSHNYGYTF. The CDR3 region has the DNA TGTGCCAGCAGTCACGGGTCACATAACTATGGCTACACCTTC.

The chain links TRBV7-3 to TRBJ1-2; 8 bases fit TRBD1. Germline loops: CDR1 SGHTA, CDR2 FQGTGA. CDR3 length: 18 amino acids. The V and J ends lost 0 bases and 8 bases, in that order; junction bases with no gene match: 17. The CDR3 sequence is CASSLTLRTGSSMSGYTF. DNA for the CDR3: TGTGCCAGCAGCTTAACCCTCCGGACAGGGAGTTCTATGTCGGGCTACACCTTC.

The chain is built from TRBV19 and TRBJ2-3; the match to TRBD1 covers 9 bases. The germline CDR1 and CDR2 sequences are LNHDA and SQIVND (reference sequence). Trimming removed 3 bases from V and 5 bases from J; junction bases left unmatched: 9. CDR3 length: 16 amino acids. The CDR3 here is CASSMTSTGGVDTQYF. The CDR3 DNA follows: TGTGCCAGTAGTATGACCTCGACAGGGGGGGTAGATACGCAGTATTTT. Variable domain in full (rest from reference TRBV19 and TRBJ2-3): DGGITQSPKYLFRKEGQNVTLSCEQNLNHDAMYWYRQDPGQGLRLIYYSQIVNDFQKGDIAEGYSVSREKKESFPLTVTSAQKNPTAFYLCASSMTSTGGVDTQYFGPGTRLTVL.

Here the CDR3 DNA reads TGTGCCAGCAGGTGGGGTACAGGGGAGGTCACTGAAGCTTTCTTT. Translation gives CASRWGTGEVTEAFF. V is TRBV5-4 and J is TRBJ1-1; 7 nucleotides line up with TRBD1. The V segment lost 5 bases and the J segment 4 bases; nucleotides outside the gene matches: 11. Germline CDR1 reads SGHNT; CDR2 reads YYREEE (reference sequence). The length of the CDR3 is 15 residues.

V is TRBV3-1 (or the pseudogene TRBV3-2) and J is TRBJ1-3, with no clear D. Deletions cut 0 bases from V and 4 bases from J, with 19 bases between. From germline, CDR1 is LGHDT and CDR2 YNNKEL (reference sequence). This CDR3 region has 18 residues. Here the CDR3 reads CASSQERSERVGGNTIYF. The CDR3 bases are TGTGCCAGCAGCCAAGAAAGGTCGGAGAGGGTCGGCGGAAACACCATATATTTT.

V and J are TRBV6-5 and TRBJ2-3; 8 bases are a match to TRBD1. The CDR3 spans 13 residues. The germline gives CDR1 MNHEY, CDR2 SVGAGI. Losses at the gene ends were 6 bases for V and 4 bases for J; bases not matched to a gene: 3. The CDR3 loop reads CASSPGGADTQYF. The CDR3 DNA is TGTGCCAGCAGCCCAGGGGGCGCAGATACGCAGTATTTT.

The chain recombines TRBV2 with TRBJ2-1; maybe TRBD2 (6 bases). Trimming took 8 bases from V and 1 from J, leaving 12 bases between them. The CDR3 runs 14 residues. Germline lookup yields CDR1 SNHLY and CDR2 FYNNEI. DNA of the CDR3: TGTGCCAGCTTAGCGGTGGCTTCCTACAATGAGCAGTTCTTC. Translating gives CASLAVASYNEQFF.

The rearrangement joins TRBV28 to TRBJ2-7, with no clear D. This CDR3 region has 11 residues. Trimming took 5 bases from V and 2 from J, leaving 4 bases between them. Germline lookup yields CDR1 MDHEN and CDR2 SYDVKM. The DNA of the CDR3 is TGTGCCAGCAGTGTCACCTACGAGCAGTACTTC. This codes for CASSVTYEQYF.

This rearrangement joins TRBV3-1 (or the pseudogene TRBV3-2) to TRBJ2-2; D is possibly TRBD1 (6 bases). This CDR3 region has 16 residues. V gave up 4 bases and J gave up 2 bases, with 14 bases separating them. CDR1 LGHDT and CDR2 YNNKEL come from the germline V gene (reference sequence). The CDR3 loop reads CASSPSGAVNTGELFF. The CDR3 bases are TGTGCCAGCAGCCCATCAGGGGCCGTAAACACCGGGGAGCTGTTTTTT.

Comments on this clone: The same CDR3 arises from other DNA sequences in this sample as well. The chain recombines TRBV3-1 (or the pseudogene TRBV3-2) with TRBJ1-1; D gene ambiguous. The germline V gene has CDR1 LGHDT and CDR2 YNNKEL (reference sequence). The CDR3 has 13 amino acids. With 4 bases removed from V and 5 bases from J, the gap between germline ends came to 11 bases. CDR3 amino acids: CASSPLGGTEAFF. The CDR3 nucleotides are TGTGCCAGCAGCCCCCTAGGAGGAACTGAAGCTTTCTTT.

The CDR3 DNA reads as TGTGCCAGCAGACGGGACATCGGCGTCGATGAGCAGTTCTTC. Translation gives CASRRDIGVDEQFF. This chain joins TRBV6-4 and TRBJ2-1, with a tentative D call TRBD1 (6 bases). The V end was cut by 6 bases, the J end by 8 bases, with 17 bases between. The CDR3 runs to 14 residues. The germline V gene encodes CDR1 MRHNA and CDR2 SNTAGT.

Here the CDR3 reads CASSYGQGAYEQYF. The CDR3 DNA follows: TGCGCCAGCAGCTACGGACAGGGGGCATACGAGCAGTACTTC. The rearrangement links TRBV4-3 to TRBJ2-7, with 11 bases fitting TRBD1. CDR1 and CDR2 from the germline V gene are LGHNA and YSLEER. This CDR3 has 14 amino acids. V lost 5 bases, J lost 4 bases, and 4 bases stayed unmatched.

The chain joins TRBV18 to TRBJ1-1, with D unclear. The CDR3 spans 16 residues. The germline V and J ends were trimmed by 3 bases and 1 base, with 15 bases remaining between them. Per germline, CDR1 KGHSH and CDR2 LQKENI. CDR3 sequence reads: CASSPLGISANTEAFF. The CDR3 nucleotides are TGTGCCAGCTCACCTCTGGGCATTTCGGCGAACACTGAAGCTTTCTTT.